Listed here are 8 T cell receptor beta chains from one sample, sequenced in a study of cytomegalovirus exposure and HLA in healthy donors. PCR involved 60 Vbeta and 13 Jbeta primers. Assay: immunoSEQ multiplex PCR; the TCRdb copy retains only in-frame clones and omits some. The sample includes roughly 180,000 clones, 70% to 75% of them seen just once. Sequencing used PBMCs. These TCRs come from a male donor in good health and CMV-seronegative.

There are a few counts of this clone. The same CDR3 also results from other DNA sequences found in this sample. The gene calls are TRBV5-1 and TRBJ1-1; tentative D call: TRBD1 (5 bases). Deletions cut 2 bases from V and 1 base from J, with 6 bases between. This CDR3 has 13 residues. Germline V CDR1 and CDR2: SGHRS, YFSETQ. The CDR3 coding sequence is TGCGCCAGCAGCTTTACAGGGAACACTGAAGCTTTCTTT. Its translation is CASSFTGNTEAFF.

Remarks on this clone: Distinct nucleotide sequences in the sample also encode this CDR3. The chain recombines TRBV2 with TRBJ1-1, with no clear D. Germline CDR1 reads SNHLY; CDR2 reads FYNNEI. The length of the CDR3 is 12 residues. V lost 3 bases and J lost 3, with 5 bases in between. The CDR3 region is CASSDTDTEAFF. CDR3 sequence (DNA): TGTGCCAGCAGTGACACAGACACTGAAGCTTTCTTT. The full variable domain, in which reference TRBV2 and TRBJ1-1 provide the parts outside the CDR3, is EPEVTQTPSHQVTQMGQEVILRCVPISNHLYFYWYRQILGQKVEFLVSFYNNEISEKSEIFDDQFSVERPDGSNFTLKIRSTKLEDSAMYFCASSDTDTEAFFGQGTRLTVV.

The chain carries TRBV9 and TRBJ2-2, with D possibly TRBD2 on 5 matching bases. V was cut by 0 bases and J by 2 bases, with 14 bases left in between. The CDR3 is 17 residues long. Germline loops: CDR1 SGDLS, CDR2 YYNGEE. As DNA, the CDR3 is TGTGCCAGCAGCGTAGTGGCCAATCGACTAAACACCGGGGAGCTGTTTTTT. Its protein product is CASSVVANRLNTGELFF.

The CDR3 sequence is CAWRRTGDEQYF. CDR3 DNA: TGTGCCTGGAGAAGGACAGGGGACGAGCAGTACTTC. The chain combines TRBV30 with TRBJ2-7; TRBD1 matches at 9 bases. This CDR3 is 12 amino acids long. Germline trimming cut 3 bases from V and 5 bases from J; bases unmatched to any gene: 2. Germline CDR1 and CDR2: GTSNPN and SVGIG (reference sequence). Complete variable domain (other parts from reference TRBV30 and TRBJ2-7): SQTIHQWPATLVQPVGSPLSLECTVEGTSNPNLYWYRQAAGRGLQLLFYSVGIGQISSEVPQNLSASRPQDRQFILSSKKLLLSDSGFYLCAWRRTGDEQYFGPGTRLTVT.

Note on this clone: This sample includes further DNA sequences coding for the same CDR3. This chain joins TRBV7-3 and TRBJ1-6; D possibly corresponds to TRBD1 (5 bases). V shed 0 bases and J shed 9 bases, with 12 bases lying between them. Germline CDR1 is SGHTA and CDR2 is FQGTGA. This CDR3 spans 15 amino acids. The CDR3 DNA is TGTGCCAGCAGCTTAACGTGGGGGGAGGGTTCACCCCTCCACTTT. Translating it yields CASSLTWGEGSPLHF.

This sequence joins TRBV7-3 and TRBJ1-6, with a weak D call TRBD1 (6 bases). Germline loops: CDR1 SGHTA, CDR2 FQGTGA. V lost 0 bases to trimming and J lost 8 bases, with 14 bases between them. The CDR3 is 16 amino acids. The CDR3 here is CASSLTGGPGYSPLHF. Here the CDR3 DNA reads TGTGCCAGCAGCTTAACCGGGGGGCCGGGATATTCACCCCTCCACTTT.

The chain is built from TRBV4-1 and TRBJ2-1; TRBD2 matches at 8 bases. CDR1 MGHRA and CDR2 YSYEKL come from the germline V gene. The CDR3 spans 16 residues. Trimming at V came to 10 bases and at J to 10 bases, leaving 21 bases not matched to a gene. CDR3 sequence reads: CATSGMGFSGAFEQFF. CDR3 DNA sequence: TGCGCCACCTCCGGGATGGGATTTAGCGGGGCGTTCGAGCAGTTCTTC.

The V gene is TRBV28, the J gene TRBJ1-2; 8 nucleotides line up with TRBD1. The CDR3 contains 18 residues. Trimming at V came to 1 base and at J to 2 bases, leaving 12 bases not matched to a gene. Germline V gene sequence: CDR1 MDHEN, CDR2 SYDVKM. The DNA for the CDR3 is TGTGCCAGCAGTTTATTTACGGGGGACAGGTATCGGAACTATGGCTACACCTTC. It yields the protein CASSLFTGDRYRNYGYTF.